These T cell receptor beta chains were read from a single sample in a study of blood T cell repertoires in COVID-19. Measured with immunoSEQ multiplex PCR; TCRdb has only the in-frame clones, and not every one. Altogether over 150,000 clones are present, around four fifths being singletons, with the ten largest covering around 7.7%. Material for sequencing was PBMCs or T cells enriched from blood (not recorded which). The receptor source for this set is a man over 45 who had recovered from COVID-19. CDR3s include the opening cysteine and the closing phenylalanine or tryptophan. Fields, in order: V gene, J gene, clone size, D gene, CDR3 protein, CDR3 DNA. The D gene is left open where the match is weak. The size of a clone is reported for some rows only, either as once, few or many, or as a class for expanded clones.

V: TRBV5-4; J: TRBJ2-6; size: medium-sized; D: -; CDR3: CASSLANRPGLSGANVLTF; DNA: TGTGCCAGCAGCTTGGCCAATCGACCGGGACTCTCTGGGGCCAACGTCCTGACTTTC
V: TRBV5-4; J: TRBJ2-2; size: -; D: -; CDR3: CASSLVGGPNTGELFF; DNA: TGTGCCAGCAGCTTGGTCGGGGGGCCCAACACCGGGGAGCTGTTTTTT
V: TRBV10-3; J: TRBJ2-1; size: -; D: TRBD2; CDR3: CAISDGTSGDNEQFF; DNA: TGTGCCATCAGTGATGGGACTAGCGGGGACAATGAGCAGTTCTTC
V: TRBV4-3; J: TRBJ2-3; size: -; D: TRBD2; CDR3: CASSQGLADHTDTQYF; DNA: TGCGCCAGCAGCCAAGGGCTAGCGGACCACACAGATACGCAGTATTTT
V: TRBV29-1; J: TRBJ1-2; size: -; D: TRBD1; CDR3: CSVGSGTGSSGYTF; DNA: TGCAGCGTTGGTTCCGGGACAGGTTCTTCCGGCTACACCTTC
V: TRBV5-4; J: TRBJ1-3; size: -; D: TRBD1; CDR3: CASSLGGQGSNTIYF; DNA: TGTGCCAGCAGCTTGGGGGGACAGGGAAGCAACACCATATATTTT
V: TRBV6-5; J: TRBJ2-2; size: -; D: -; CDR3: CASRGGEELFF; DNA: TGTGCCAGCAGAGGAGGGGAGGAGCTGTTTTTT
V: TRBV19; J: TRBJ1-1; size: -; D: -; CDR3: CASTLQGGKNTEAFF; DNA: TGTGCCAGTACCCTACAGGGAGGGAAGAACACTGAAGCTTTCTTT
V: TRBV5-6; J: TRBJ1-1; size: many; D: TRBD1; CDR3: CASTLGQVMNTEAFF; DNA: TGTGCCAGCACCCTGGGACAGGTTATGAACACTGAAGCTTTCTTT
V: TRBV18; J: TRBJ1-5; size: -; D: TRBD1; CDR3: CASSRGQGNQPQHF; DNA: TGTGCCAGCTCACGGGGACAGGGGAATCAGCCCCAGCATTTT
V: TRBV19; J: TRBJ1-5; size: -; D: TRBD1; CDR3: CASSISYDRGLQPQHF; DNA: TGTGCCAGTAGTATCTCGTATGACAGGGGACTTCAGCCCCAGCATTTT
V: TRBV18; J: TRBJ2-6; size: -; D: -; CDR3: CASSPSGRFWDTNSGANVLTF; DNA: TGTGCCAGCTCACCATCCGGCCGGTTCTGGGACACCAACTCTGGGGCCAACGTCCTGACTTTC
V: TRBV18; J: TRBJ2-2; size: -; D: TRBD1; CDR3: CASSPLGTDTGELFF; DNA: TGTGCCAGCTCACCATTAGGGACAGACACCGGGGAGCTGTTTTTT
V: TRBV5-1; J: TRBJ2-7; size: -; D: TRBD1; CDR3: CASSPRAGQGALVGEQYF; DNA: TGCGCCAGCAGCCCACGAGCGGGACAGGGGGCGCTGGTAGGTGAGCAGTACTTC
V: TRBV30; J: TRBJ2-7; size: few; D: -; CDR3: CAWGRGYEQYF; DNA: TGTGCCTGGGGCAGGGGCTACGAGCAGTACTTC
V: TRBV7-2; J: TRBJ2-6; size: -; D: -; CDR3: CASSQGAVGANVLTF; DNA: TGTGCCAGCAGCCAAGGGGCGGTCGGGGCCAACGTCCTGACTTTC
V: TRBV18; J: TRBJ2-7; size: -; D: TRBD1; CDR3: CASSPGQGHYEQYF; DNA: TGTGCCAGCTCACCGGGACAGGGGCACTACGAGCAGTACTTC
V: TRBV11-3; J: TRBJ1-2; size: -; D: TRBD1; CDR3: CASSTDRGQMEYGYTF; DNA: TGTGCCAGCAGCACGGACAGGGGACAAATGGAGTATGGCTACACCTTC
V: TRBV19; J: TRBJ2-5; size: -; D: TRBD1; CDR3: CASSARDRYQETQYF; DNA: TGTGCCAGTAGTGCAAGGGACAGATACCAAGAGACCCAGTACTTC
V: TRBV5-1; J: TRBJ2-4; size: -; D: -; CDR3: CASSFGGPQNIQYF; DNA: TGCGCCAGCAGCTTCGGGGGGCCCCAAAACATTCAGTACTTC
V: TRBV2; J: TRBJ1-1; size: -; D: TRBD1; CDR3: CASSVQGLSNTEAFF; DNA: TGTGCCAGCAGCGTACAGGGGTTGAGCAACACTGAAGCTTTCTTT
V: TRBV20-1; J: TRBJ2-2; size: -; D: TRBD1; CDR3: CSASRGQINTGELFF; DNA: TGCAGTGCTAGTAGGGGACAGATCAACACCGGGGAGCTGTTTTTT
V: TRBV27; J: TRBJ1-1; size: -; D: -; CDR3: CASSLRDVNTEAFF; DNA: TGTGCCAGCAGTTTGCGGGACGTGAACACTGAAGCTTTCTTT
V: TRBV7-2; J: TRBJ1-6; size: -; D: -; CDR3: CASSLEGRLSPLHF; DNA: TGTGCCAGCAGCCTGGAGGGGAGGCTCTCACCCCTCCACTTT
V: TRBV19; J: TRBJ2-7; size: -; D: TRBD1; CDR3: CASSMRGPYEQYF; DNA: TGTGCCAGTAGTATGAGGGGGCCCTACGAGCAGTACTTC
V: TRBV19; J: TRBJ1-6; size: -; D: TRBD1; CDR3: CASSLQGSSYNSPLHF; DNA: TGTGCCAGTAGTCTACAGGGGAGCTCCTATAATTCACCCCTCCACTTT
V: TRBV30; J: TRBJ2-3; size: -; D: -; CDR3: CAWRRGPADTQYF; DNA: TGTGCCTGGAGGCGGGGGCCAGCAGATACGCAGTATTTT
V: TRBV1; J: TRBJ1-2; size: -; D: -; CDR3: CTSSQPPGQGTDGYTF; DNA: TGCACCAGCAGTCAACCTCCGGGACAGGGGACGGATGGCTACACCTTC
V: TRBV5-5; J: TRBJ2-3; size: -; D: TRBD1; CDR3: CASSNIQGLRTDTQYF; DNA: TGTGCCAGCAGCAACATACAGGGGCTTCGCACAGATACGCAGTATTTT
V: TRBV5-4; J: TRBJ1-3; size: -; D: TRBD1; CDR3: CASSLDRGQVAGNTIYF; DNA: TGTGCCAGCAGCCTGGACAGGGGACAAGTAGCTGGAAACACCATATATTTT
V: TRBV11-2; J: TRBJ2-5; size: few; D: -; CDR3: CASSLDRTEQETQYF; DNA: TGTGCCAGCAGCTTAGATCGGACAGAACAAGAGACCCAGTACTTC
V: TRBV3-1/TRBV3-2; J: TRBJ2-4; size: -; D: TRBD1; CDR3: CASSQYLGTGVRTKNIQYF; DNA: TGTGCCAGCAGCCAATACCTCGGGACAGGGGTCCGGACCAAAAACATTCAGTACTTC
V: TRBV11-2; J: TRBJ2-6; size: -; D: -; CDR3: CASKRPGSGANVLTF; DNA: TGTGCCAGCAAGCGGCCAGGATCCGGGGCCAACGTCCTGACTTTC
V: TRBV10-3; J: TRBJ1-2; size: -; D: -; CDR3: CAISETAGGGYTF; DNA: TGTGCCATCAGTGAGACGGCAGGTGGTGGCTACACCTTC
V: TRBV6-5; J: TRBJ1-4; size: -; D: TRBD1; CDR3: CASSHPTGGDEKLFF; DNA: TGTGCCAGCAGCCACCCGACAGGGGGCGATGAAAAACTGTTTTTT
V: TRBV4-2; J: TRBJ2-2; size: once; D: TRBD2; CDR3: CASSRKTSVPNTGELFF; DNA: TGTGCCAGCAGCCGGAAAACTAGCGTTCCTAACACCGGGGAGCTGTTTTTT
V: TRBV7-9; J: TRBJ1-4; size: -; D: TRBD1; CDR3: CASSTQGAGEKLFF; DNA: TGTGCCAGCAGCACACAGGGGGCCGGTGAAAAACTGTTTTTT